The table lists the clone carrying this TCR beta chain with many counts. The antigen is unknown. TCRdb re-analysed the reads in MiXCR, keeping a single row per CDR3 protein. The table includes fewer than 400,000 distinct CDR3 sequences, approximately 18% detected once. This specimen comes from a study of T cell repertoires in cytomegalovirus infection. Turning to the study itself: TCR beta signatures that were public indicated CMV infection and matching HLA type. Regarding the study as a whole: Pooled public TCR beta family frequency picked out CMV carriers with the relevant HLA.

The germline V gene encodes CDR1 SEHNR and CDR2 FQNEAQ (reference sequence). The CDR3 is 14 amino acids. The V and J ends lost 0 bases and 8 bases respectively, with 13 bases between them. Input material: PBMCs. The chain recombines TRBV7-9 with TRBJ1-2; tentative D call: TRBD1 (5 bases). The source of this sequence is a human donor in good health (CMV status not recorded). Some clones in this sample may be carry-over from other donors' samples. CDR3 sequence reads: CASSLALEGDGYTF. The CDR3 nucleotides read TGTGCCAGCAGCTTAGCGCTCGAAGGGGACGGCTACACCTTC.